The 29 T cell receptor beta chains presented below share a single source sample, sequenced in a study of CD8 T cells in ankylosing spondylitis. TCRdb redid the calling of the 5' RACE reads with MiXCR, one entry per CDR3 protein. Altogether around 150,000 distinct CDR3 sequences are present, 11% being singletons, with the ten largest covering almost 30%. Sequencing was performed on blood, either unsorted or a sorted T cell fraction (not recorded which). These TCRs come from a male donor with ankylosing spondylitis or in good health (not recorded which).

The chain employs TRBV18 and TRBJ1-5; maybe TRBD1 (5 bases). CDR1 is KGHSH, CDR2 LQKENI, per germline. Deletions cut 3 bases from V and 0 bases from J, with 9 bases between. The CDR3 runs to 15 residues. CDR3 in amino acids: CASSPGGGSNQPQHF. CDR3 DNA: TGTGCCAGCTCACCTGGGGGGGGTAGCAATCAGCCCCAGCATTTT.

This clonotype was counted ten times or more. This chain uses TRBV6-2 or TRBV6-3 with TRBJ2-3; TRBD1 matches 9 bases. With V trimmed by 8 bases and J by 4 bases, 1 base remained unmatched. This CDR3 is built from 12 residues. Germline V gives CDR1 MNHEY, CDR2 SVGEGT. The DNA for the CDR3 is TGTGCCAGCCGACAGGGGGCAGATACGCAGTATTTT. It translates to CASRQGADTQYF.

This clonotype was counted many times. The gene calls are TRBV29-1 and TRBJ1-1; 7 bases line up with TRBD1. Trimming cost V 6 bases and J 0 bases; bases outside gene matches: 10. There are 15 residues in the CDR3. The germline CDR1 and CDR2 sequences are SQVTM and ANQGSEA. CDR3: CSVAQSGQVNTEAFF. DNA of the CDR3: TGCAGCGTCGCACAAAGCGGACAGGTGAACACTGAAGCTTTCTTT. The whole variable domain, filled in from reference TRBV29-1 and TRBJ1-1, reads SAVISQKPSRDICQRGTSLTIQCQVDSQVTMMFWYRQQPGQSLTLIATANQGSEATYESGFVIDKFPISRPNLTFSTLTVSNMSPEDSSIYLCSVAQSGQVNTEAFFGQGTRLTVV.

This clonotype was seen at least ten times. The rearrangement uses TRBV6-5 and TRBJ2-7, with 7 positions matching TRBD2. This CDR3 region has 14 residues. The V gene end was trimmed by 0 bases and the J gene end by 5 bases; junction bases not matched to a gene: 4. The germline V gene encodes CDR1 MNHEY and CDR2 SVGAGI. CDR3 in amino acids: CASSYSTSANEQYF. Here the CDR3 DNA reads TGTGCCAGCAGTTACTCAACTAGCGCCAACGAGCAGTACTTC.

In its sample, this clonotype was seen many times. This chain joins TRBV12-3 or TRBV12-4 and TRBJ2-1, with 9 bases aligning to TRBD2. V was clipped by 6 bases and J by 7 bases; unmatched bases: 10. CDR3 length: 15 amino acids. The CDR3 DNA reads TGTGCCAGCAGCTCACTAGCGGGCTCCAGGAATGAGCAGTTCTTC. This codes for CASSSLAGSRNEQFF.

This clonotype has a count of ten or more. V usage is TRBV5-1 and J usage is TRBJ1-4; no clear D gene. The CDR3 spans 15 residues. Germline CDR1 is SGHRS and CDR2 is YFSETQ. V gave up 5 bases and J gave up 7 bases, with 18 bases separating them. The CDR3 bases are TGCGCCAGCAGATCCTCTCTGGAAAAGAGTGAAAAACTGTTTTTT. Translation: CASRSSLEKSEKLFF.

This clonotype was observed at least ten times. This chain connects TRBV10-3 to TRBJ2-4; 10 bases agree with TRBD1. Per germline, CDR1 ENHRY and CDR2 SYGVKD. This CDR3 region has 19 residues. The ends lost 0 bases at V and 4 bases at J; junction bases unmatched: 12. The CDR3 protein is CAISESSLPRTGGKNIQYF. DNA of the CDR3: TGTGCCATCAGTGAGTCATCCCTCCCGCGGACAGGGGGTAAAAACATTCAGTACTTC.

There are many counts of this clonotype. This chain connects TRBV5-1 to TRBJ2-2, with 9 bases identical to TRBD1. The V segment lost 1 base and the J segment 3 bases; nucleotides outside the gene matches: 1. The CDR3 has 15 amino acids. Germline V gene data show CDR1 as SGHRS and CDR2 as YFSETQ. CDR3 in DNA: TGCGCCAGCAGCTTGTGGACAGGGGACACCGGGGAGCTGTTTTTT. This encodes CASSLWTGDTGELFF.

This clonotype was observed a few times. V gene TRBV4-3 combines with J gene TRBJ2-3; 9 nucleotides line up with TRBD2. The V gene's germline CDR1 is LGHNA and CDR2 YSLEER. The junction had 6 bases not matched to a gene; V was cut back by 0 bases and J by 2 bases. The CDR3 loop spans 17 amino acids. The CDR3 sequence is CASSQDRAGGPTDTQYF. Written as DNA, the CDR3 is TGCGCCAGCAGCCAAGATCGAGCGGGGGGACCCACAGATACGCAGTATTTT.

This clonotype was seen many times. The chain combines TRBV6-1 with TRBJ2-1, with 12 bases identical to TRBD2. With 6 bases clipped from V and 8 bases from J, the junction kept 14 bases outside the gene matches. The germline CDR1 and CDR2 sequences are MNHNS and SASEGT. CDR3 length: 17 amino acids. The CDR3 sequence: CASSPSSGRASADEQFF. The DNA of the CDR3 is TGTGCCAGCAGCCCCTCTAGCGGGAGGGCCTCGGCGGATGAGCAGTTCTTC.

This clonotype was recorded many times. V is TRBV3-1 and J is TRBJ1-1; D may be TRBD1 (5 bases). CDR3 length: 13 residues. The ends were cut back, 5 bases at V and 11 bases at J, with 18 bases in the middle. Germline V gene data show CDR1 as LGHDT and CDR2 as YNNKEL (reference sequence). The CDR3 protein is CASSYRQTFEAFF. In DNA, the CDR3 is TGTGCCAGCAGCTATAGACAGACTTTTGAGGCTTTCTTT.

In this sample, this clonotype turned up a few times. For the CDR3, the DNA is TGTGCCAGTAGAGAAGACCCATCCTACAATGAGCAGTTCTTC. This encodes CASREDPSYNEQFF. This chain joins TRBV19 and TRBJ2-1; D is unresolved. V was cut by 6 bases and J by 1 base, with 10 bases left in between. CDR1 is LNHDA and CDR2 is SQIVND in the germline V gene (reference sequence). The CDR3 has 14 residues.

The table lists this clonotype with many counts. The CDR3 sequence: CASSVALQNYGYTF. Written as DNA, the CDR3 is TGTGCCAGCAGCGTAGCGCTACAGAACTATGGCTACACCTTC. The gene calls are TRBV9 and TRBJ1-2; D gene uncertain. The length of the CDR3 is 14 residues. The V gene's germline CDR1 is SGDLS and CDR2 YYNGEE. The germline V and J ends were trimmed by 0 bases and 2 bases, with 8 bases remaining between them.

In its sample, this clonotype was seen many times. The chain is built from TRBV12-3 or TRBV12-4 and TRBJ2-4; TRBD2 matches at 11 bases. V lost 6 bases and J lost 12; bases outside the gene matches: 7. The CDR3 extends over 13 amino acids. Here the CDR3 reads CASRGPSGGNQYF. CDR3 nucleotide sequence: TGTGCCAGCAGGGGCCCTAGCGGGGGGAATCAGTACTTC.

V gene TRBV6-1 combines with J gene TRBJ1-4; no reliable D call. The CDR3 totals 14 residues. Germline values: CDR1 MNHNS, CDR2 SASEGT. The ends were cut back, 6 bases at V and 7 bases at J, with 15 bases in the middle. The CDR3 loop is CASREQWMGEKLFF. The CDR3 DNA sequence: TGTGCCAGCAGAGAACAGTGGATGGGTGAAAAACTGTTTTTT.

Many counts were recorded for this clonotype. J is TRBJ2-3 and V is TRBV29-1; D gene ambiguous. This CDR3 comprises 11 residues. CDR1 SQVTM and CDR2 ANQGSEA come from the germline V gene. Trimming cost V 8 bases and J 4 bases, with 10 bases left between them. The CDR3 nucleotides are TGCAGCACACAGTTCGCAGATACGCAGTATTTT. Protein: CSTQFADTQYF.

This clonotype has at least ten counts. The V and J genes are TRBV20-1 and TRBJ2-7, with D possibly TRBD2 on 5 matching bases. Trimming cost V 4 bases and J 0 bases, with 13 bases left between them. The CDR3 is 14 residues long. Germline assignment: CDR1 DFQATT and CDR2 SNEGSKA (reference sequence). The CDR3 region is CSATTTTRSYEQYF. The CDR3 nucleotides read TGCAGTGCTACGACTACCACCCGCTCCTACGAGCAGTACTTC.

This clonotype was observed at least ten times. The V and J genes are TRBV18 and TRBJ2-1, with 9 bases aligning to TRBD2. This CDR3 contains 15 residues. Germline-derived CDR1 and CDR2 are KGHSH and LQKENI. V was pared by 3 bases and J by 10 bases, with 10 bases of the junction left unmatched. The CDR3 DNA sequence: TGTGCCAGCTCACCTACGCGGGGGGGCCGTGGAGAGCAGTTCTTC. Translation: CASSPTRGGRGEQFF.

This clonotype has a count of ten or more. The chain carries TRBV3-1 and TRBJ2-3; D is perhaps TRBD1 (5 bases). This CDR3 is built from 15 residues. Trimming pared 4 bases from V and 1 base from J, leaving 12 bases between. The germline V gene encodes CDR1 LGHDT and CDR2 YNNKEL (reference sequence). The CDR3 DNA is TGTGCCAGCAGCCGCAGGGTAGGAGGCACAGATACGCAGTATTTT. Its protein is CASSRRVGGTDTQYF.

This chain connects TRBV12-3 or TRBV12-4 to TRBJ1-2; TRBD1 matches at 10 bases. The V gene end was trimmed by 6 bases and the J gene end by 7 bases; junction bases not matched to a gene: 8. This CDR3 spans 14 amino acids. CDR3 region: CASSTDRGLGGYTF. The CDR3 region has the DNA TGTGCCAGCAGCACCGACAGGGGGCTGGGTGGCTACACCTTC.

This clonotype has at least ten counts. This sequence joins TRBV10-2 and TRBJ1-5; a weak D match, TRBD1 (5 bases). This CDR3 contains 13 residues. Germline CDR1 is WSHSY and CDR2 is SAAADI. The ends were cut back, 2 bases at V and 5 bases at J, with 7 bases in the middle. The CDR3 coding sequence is TGCGCCAGCAGTGAGGGGGGATATCAGCCCCAGCATTTT. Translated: CASSEGGYQPQHF.

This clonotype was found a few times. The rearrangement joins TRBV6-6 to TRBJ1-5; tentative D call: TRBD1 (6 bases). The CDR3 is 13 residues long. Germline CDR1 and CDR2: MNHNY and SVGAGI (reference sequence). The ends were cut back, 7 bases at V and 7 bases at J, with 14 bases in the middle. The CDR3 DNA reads TGTGCCAGCAAATTGGGGGGCGGGCAGCCCCAGCATTTT. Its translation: CASKLGGGQPQHF.

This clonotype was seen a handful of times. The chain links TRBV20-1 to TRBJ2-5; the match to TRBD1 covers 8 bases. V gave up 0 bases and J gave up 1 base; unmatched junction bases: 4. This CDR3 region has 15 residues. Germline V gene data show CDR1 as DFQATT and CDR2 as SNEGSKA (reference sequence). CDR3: CSARDLTGGQETQYF. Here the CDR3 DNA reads TGCAGTGCTAGAGATTTAACAGGGGGCCAAGAGACCCAGTACTTC.

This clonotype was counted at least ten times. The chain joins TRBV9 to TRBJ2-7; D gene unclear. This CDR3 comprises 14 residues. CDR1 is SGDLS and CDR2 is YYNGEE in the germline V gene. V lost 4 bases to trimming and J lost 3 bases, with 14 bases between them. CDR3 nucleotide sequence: TGTGCCAGCAGCCCCAAGGTGGGTTTCTACGAGCAGTACTTC. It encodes CASSPKVGFYEQYF.

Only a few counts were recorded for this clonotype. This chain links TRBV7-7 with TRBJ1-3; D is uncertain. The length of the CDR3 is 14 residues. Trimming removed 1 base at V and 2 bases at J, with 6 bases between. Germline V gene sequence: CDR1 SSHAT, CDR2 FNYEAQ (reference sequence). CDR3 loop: CASSLGPAGNTIYF. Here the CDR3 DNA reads TGTGCCAGCAGCTTAGGGCCCGCTGGAAACACCATATATTTT.

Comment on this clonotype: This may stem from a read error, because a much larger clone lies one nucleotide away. The CDR3 protein is CSTHPGSQYEQYF. The CDR3 DNA reads TGCAGTACTCATCCAGGGTCCCAATACGAGCAGTACTTC. The chain uses TRBV20-1 and TRBJ2-7; possible D gene TRBD1, 5 bases. Trimming removed 8 bases at V and 4 bases at J, with 18 bases between. The CDR3 has 13 amino acids. CDR1 is DFQATT, CDR2 SNEGSKA, per germline (reference sequence).

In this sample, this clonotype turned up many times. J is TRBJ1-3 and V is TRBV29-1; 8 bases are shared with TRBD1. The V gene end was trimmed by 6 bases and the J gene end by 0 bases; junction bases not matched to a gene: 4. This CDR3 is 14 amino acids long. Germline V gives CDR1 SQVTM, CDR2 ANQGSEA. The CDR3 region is CSVWDRSSGNTIYF. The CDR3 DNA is TGCAGCGTCTGGGACAGGTCCTCTGGAAACACCATATATTTT.

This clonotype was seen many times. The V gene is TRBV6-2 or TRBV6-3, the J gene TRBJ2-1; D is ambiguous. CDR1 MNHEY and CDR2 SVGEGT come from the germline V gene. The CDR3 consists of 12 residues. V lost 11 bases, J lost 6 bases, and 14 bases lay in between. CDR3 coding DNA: TGTGCCTCCAAGTCGCTCGGCAATGAGCAGTTCTTC. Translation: CASKSLGNEQFF.

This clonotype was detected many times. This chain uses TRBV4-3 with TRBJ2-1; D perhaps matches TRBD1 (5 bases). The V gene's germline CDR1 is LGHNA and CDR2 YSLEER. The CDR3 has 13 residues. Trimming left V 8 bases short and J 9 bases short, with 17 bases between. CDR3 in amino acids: CASGSTGFREQFF. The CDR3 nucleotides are TGCGCCAGCGGTTCCACAGGATTTCGTGAGCAGTTCTTC.